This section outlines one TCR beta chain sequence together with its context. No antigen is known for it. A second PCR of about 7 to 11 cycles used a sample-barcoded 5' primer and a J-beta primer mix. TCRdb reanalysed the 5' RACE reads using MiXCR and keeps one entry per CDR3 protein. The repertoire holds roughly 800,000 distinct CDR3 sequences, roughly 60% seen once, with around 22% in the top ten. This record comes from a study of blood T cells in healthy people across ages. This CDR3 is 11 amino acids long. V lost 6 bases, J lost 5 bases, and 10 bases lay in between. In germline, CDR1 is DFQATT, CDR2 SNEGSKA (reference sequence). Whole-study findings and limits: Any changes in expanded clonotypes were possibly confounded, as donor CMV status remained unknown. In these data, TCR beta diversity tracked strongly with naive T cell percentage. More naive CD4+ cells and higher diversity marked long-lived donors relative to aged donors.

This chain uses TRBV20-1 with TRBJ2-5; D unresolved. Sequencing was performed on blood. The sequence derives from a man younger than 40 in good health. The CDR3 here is CSAEMGETQYF. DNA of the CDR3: TGCAGTGCCGAGATGGGGGAGACCCAGTACTTC.